Below are 25 T cell receptor beta chains sequenced from a single sample in a study of long-term antiretroviral therapy in people with HIV. The libraries were made with immunoSEQ v3.0 at survey level. Here immunoSEQ multiplex PCR was the method, and the copy in TCRdb shows in-frame clones only, minus some. The sample contains tens of thousands of clones, about 86% of which appear only once. This sample comprised unsorted PBMCs, obtained 1.3 years after starting antiretroviral therapy. These receptors originate from a man in his 60s with HIV.

A single count supports this clone. The chain recombines TRBV29-1 with TRBJ1-1, with D possibly TRBD1 on 6 matching bases. Trimming took off 7 bases at V and 1 base at J, with 10 bases between the two ends. Looked up from germline, CDR1 is SQVTM and CDR2 is ANQGSEA. The CDR3 contains 12 residues. The CDR3 nucleotides read TGCAGCGGGATACAGGGGAACACTGAAGCTTTCTTT. Protein: CSGIQGNTEAFF.

This clone showed up just once. This sequence joins TRBV7-8 and TRBJ2-1; D possibly uses TRBD1 or TRBD2 (6 bases each). Trimming took off 5 bases at V and 7 bases at J, with 24 bases between the two ends. The CDR3 spans 17 residues. From germline, CDR1 is SGHVS and CDR2 FQNEAQ. CDR3 nucleotides: TGTGCCAGCAGCGGCATTAGATTGAGGGGGGCCGGGAATGAGCAGTTCTTC. It codes for CASSGIRLRGAGNEQFF.

J is TRBJ1-1 and V is TRBV27; no definite D call. V lost 2 bases and J lost 4, with 11 bases in between. The germline V gene encodes CDR1 MNHEY and CDR2 SMNVEV (reference sequence). The CDR3 covers 14 residues. CDR3 amino acids: CASSLIPFSTEAFF. In nucleotides, the CDR3 is TGTGCCAGCAGTTTAATCCCATTCAGCACTGAAGCTTTCTTT.

This chain links TRBV7-8 with TRBJ1-1, with D unresolved. Germline CDR1 and CDR2: SGHVS and FQNEAQ. V was trimmed by 5 bases and J by 1 base, leaving 11 bases between them. The CDR3 contains 14 residues. The CDR3 region has the DNA TGTGCCAGCAGCCTTGCCCCAGCGAACACTGAAGCTTTCTTT. Translated, it gives CASSLAPANTEAFF.

The chain combines TRBV5-1 with TRBJ2-1, with a possible D match to TRBD1 (5 bases). This CDR3 contains 16 residues. The V end lost 1 base, the J end lost 5 bases, and 16 bases lay between the germline ends. Germline V CDR1 and CDR2: SGHRS, YFSETQ. In nucleotides, the CDR3 is TGCGCCAGCAGCTTGTTATCCAGGGTCGGCAACAATGAGCAGTTCTTC. Residues: CASSLLSRVGNNEQFF.

This chain joins TRBV5-5 and TRBJ2-1; 7 bases are a match to TRBD1. The CDR3 has 16 residues. The germline V gene has CDR1 SGHKS and CDR2 YYEKEE (reference sequence). Losses at the gene ends were 4 bases for V and 0 bases for J; bases not matched to a gene: 7. The CDR3 region is CASSVGGVTSYNEQFF. The CDR3 DNA follows: TGTGCCAGCAGCGTAGGGGGCGTAACCTCCTACAATGAGCAGTTCTTC.

V is TRBV28 and J is TRBJ1-5; 7 bases agree with TRBD1. V was clipped by 4 bases and J by 2 bases; unmatched bases: 8. This CDR3 has 16 residues. Germline V gives CDR1 MDHEN, CDR2 SYDVKM. CDR3 sequence: CASSSPGTEGNQPQHF. Written as DNA, the CDR3 is TGTGCCAGCAGTTCCCCCGGGACAGAAGGCAATCAGCCCCAGCATTTT.

This sequence joins TRBV29-1 and TRBJ1-4, with D possibly being TRBD1 (6 bases). CDR1 and CDR2 from the germline V gene are SQVTM and ANQGSEA. Trimming took 7 bases from V and 4 from J, leaving 16 bases between them. CDR3 length equals 14 residues. The CDR3 bases are TGCAGCGGGATGGACAGCGGTCGTAATGAAAAACTGTTTTTT. It is translated as CSGMDSGRNEKLFF.

The chain recombines TRBV11-2 with TRBJ2-1, with TRBD2 matching over 10 bases. Germline V lookup: CDR1 SGHAT, CDR2 FQNNGV. The V gene end was trimmed by 2 bases and the J gene end by 4 bases; junction bases not matched to a gene: 2. The CDR3 runs 15 residues. CDR3: CASSLLAGVYNEQFF. In DNA form, the CDR3 reads TGTGCCAGCAGCTTACTAGCGGGGGTTTACAATGAGCAGTTCTTC.

The V call is TRBV29-1, the J call TRBJ2-6; no definite D call. The CDR3 totals 14 residues. V was trimmed by 2 bases and J by 0 bases, leaving 5 bases between them. In germline, CDR1 is SQVTM, CDR2 ANQGSEA. The CDR3 is CSVESGSGANVLTF. The CDR3 region has the DNA TGCAGCGTTGAATCGGGCTCTGGGGCCAACGTCCTGACTTTC.

The rearrangement links TRBV7-9 to TRBJ1-5; D is ambiguous. This CDR3 region has 13 residues. V gave up 1 base and J gave up 4 bases, with 5 bases separating them. CDR1 SEHNR and CDR2 FQNEAQ come from the germline V gene (reference sequence). For the CDR3, the DNA is TGTGCCAGCAGCTTAGGCCAGAATCAGCCCCAGCATTTT. This codes for CASSLGQNQPQHF.

The chain recombines TRBV10-3 with TRBJ1-2; TRBD1 matches 11 bases. V lost 2 bases to trimming and J lost 6 bases; unmatched junction nucleotides: 5. The CDR3 spans 15 residues. Germline CDR1 reads ENHRY; CDR2 reads SYGVKD. The CDR3 protein is CAISEGDRGVDGYTF. CDR3 DNA sequence: TGTGCCATCAGTGAGGGGGACAGGGGGGTTGATGGCTACACCTTC.

Here the CDR3 DNA reads TGTGCCATCAGTGGGACTCAAGAGACCCAGTACTTC. Amino acids: CAISGTQETQYF. The V gene is TRBV10-3, the J gene TRBJ2-5; D may be TRBD2 (5 bases). This CDR3 is 12 amino acids long. Germline CDR1 is ENHRY and CDR2 is SYGVKD. Deletions cut 4 bases from V and 2 bases from J, with 5 bases between.

Only a few counts were recorded for this clone. J is TRBJ1-3 and V is TRBV7-9; D unclear. With 1 base removed from V and 0 bases from J, the gap between germline ends came to 7 bases. Per the germline V gene, CDR1 is SEHNR and CDR2 is FQNEAQ (reference sequence). The CDR3 runs 15 residues. The CDR3 DNA reads TGTGCCAGCAGCTTAGGCCAGGTCTCTGGAAACACCATATATTTT. Translated: CASSLGQVSGNTIYF.

This clone was observed once. The chain couples TRBV11-2 to TRBJ2-7, with TRBD2 matching 12 bases. The CDR3 consists of 16 residues. Germline-derived CDR1 and CDR2 are SGHAT and FQNNGV. The junction had 10 bases not matched to a gene; V was cut back by 5 bases and J by 5 bases. The CDR3 DNA is TGTGCCAGCAGCCCCACGCTAGCGGGGGGGCGGAACGAGCAGTACTTC. It yields the protein CASSPTLAGGRNEQYF.

The chain uses TRBV5-1 and TRBJ1-3; the D gene is possibly TRBD1 (6 bases). The CDR3 is 15 residues long. The ends were cut back, 4 bases at V and 8 bases at J, with 19 bases in the middle. CDR1 and CDR2 (germline): SGHRS, YFSETQ. This chain's CDR3 is CASSPPSPGADTIYF. For the CDR3, the DNA is TGCGCCAGCAGCCCCCCCTCGCCGGGGGCTGACACCATATATTTT.

The chain links TRBV10-1 to TRBJ2-7; D remains ambiguous. CDR1 is WNHNN, CDR2 SYGVQD, per germline (reference sequence). The CDR3 is 13 amino acids. Trimming removed 2 bases from V and 7 bases from J, with 12 bases in between. As DNA, the CDR3 is TGCGCCAGCAGTGAGCAATTAGTGAGGGAGCAGTACTTC. Amino acids: CASSEQLVREQYF.

The chain recombines TRBV7-9 with TRBJ2-7, with D possibly matching TRBD2 (5 bases). The germline V gene has CDR1 SEHNR and CDR2 FQNEAQ (reference sequence). CDR3 length: 15 residues. With 4 bases removed from V and 1 base from J, the gap between germline ends came to 14 bases. Here the CDR3 reads CASSSLRALSYEQYF. In DNA, the CDR3 is TGTGCCAGCAGCTCATTGAGGGCCCTATCCTACGAGCAGTACTTC.

The rearrangement links TRBV27 to TRBJ1-6; no clear D gene. CDR1 MNHEY and CDR2 SMNVEV come from the germline V gene (reference sequence). This CDR3 has 13 amino acids. Trimming removed 8 bases at V and 7 bases at J, with 12 bases between. CDR3 region: CASCRNINSPLHF. CDR3 coding DNA: TGTGCCAGCTGCCGCAACATCAATTCACCCCTCCACTTT.

The chain employs TRBV5-1 and TRBJ1-3, with D hard to call. The CDR3 loop spans 15 amino acids. The ends were cut back, 1 base at V and 3 bases at J, with 11 bases in the middle. Germline-derived CDR1 and CDR2 are SGHRS and YFSETQ. The CDR3: CASSLQGLGGNTIYF. Written as DNA, the CDR3 is TGCGCCAGCAGCTTGCAAGGGCTGGGTGGAAACACCATATATTTT.

V and J are TRBV7-6 and TRBJ2-7; 12 positions agree with TRBD1. Germline-derived CDR1 and CDR2 are SGHVS and FNYEAQ. CDR3 size: 16 residues. V gave up 2 bases and J gave up 4 bases; unmatched junction bases: 6. CDR3 coding DNA: TGTGCCAGCAGCTTAAATTTGGGACAGGGGGCTTACGAGCAGTACTTC. Encoded protein: CASSLNLGQGAYEQYF. Filled out from reference TRBV7-6 and TRBJ2-7, the complete variable domain reads GAGVSQSPRYKVTKRGQDVALRCDPISGHVSLYWYRQALGQGPEFLTYFNYEAQQDKSGLPNDRFSAERPEGSISTLTIQRTEQRDSAMYRCASSLNLGQGAYEQYFGPGTRLTVT.

This clone appeared once. The V call is TRBV6-6, the J call TRBJ2-7, with D perhaps TRBD2 (5 bases). Trimming pared 7 bases from V and 2 bases from J, leaving 15 bases between. CDR3 length equals 14 residues. Germline V CDR1 and CDR2: MNHNY, SVGAGI (reference sequence). Here the CDR3 reads CASTQKGGAYEQYF. The CDR3 nucleotides read TGTGCCAGCACCCAGAAAGGAGGAGCCTACGAGCAGTACTTC.

The gene calls are TRBV6-6 and TRBJ1-5; no reliable D call. V shed 3 bases and J shed 4 bases, with 10 bases lying between them. Germline-derived CDR1 and CDR2 are MNHNY and SVGAGI (reference sequence). The CDR3 is 14 residues long. DNA for the CDR3: TGTGCCAGCAGTTATCGGGGTCTAAATCAGCCCCAGCATTTT. Its protein is CASSYRGLNQPQHF.

The V gene is TRBV9, the J gene TRBJ2-5; D is unresolved. The CDR3 is 13 residues long. The germline V gene has CDR1 SGDLS and CDR2 YYNGEE. With 4 bases removed from V and 5 bases from J, the gap between germline ends came to 12 bases. CDR3 coding DNA: TGTGCCAGCAGCTCCGTGCCAGGCGAGACCCAGTACTTC. This translates into CASSSVPGETQYF.

The CDR3 here is CASSSQQGNEQFF. The DNA for the CDR3 is TGCGCCAGCAGTAGTCAACAGGGGAATGAGCAGTTCTTC. V gene TRBV5-1 combines with J gene TRBJ2-1; 7 bases map to TRBD1. V lost 5 bases, J lost 7 bases, and 6 bases stayed unmatched. The CDR3 sequence is 13 residues long. Germline V gene lookup returns CDR1 SGHRS and CDR2 YFSETQ.